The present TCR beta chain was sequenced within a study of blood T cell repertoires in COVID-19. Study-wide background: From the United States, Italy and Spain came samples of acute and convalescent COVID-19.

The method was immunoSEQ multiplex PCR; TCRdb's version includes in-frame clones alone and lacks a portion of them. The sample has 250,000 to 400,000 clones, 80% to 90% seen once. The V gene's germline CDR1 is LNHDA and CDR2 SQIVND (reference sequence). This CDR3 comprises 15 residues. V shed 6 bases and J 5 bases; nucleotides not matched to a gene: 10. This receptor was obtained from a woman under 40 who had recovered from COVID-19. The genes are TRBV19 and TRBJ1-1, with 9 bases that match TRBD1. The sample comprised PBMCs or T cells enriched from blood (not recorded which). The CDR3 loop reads CASSVTGGTSTEAFF. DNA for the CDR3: TGTGCCAGTAGCGTTACAGGGGGCACAAGTACTGAAGCTTTCTTT.